This TCR beta chain emerged from a study of identical twins. The CDR3 loop spans 15 amino acids. Trimming took off 6 bases at V and 0 bases at J, with 14 bases between the two ends. Germline CDR1 reads MNHEY; CDR2 reads SVGEGT. Study-wide findings and caveats: The abundant beta clonotypes from cord blood had fewer insertions, and memory repertoires had none of this.

This clonotype was seen a handful of times. Its antigen is as yet unknown. From the 5' RACE reads, TCRdb called clonotypes with MiXCR, one entry per CDR3 protein. The top ten clones hold around 12% of a sample with under 450,000 distinct CDR3 sequences, roughly 18% of them seen once. J is TRBJ1-1 and V is TRBV6-2 or TRBV6-3; D gene uncertain. The sequence derives from a man aged 45 to 65 in good health. The specimen sequenced was naive T cells sorted from blood. The CDR3 DNA reads as TGTGCCAGCAGAAGGGATGGAGGACTGAACACTGAAGCTTTCTTT. Its translation: CASRRDGGLNTEAFF.